The 27 T cell receptor beta chains below were found in one sample sequenced in a study of blood T cell repertoires in COVID-19. The method was immunoSEQ multiplex PCR; TCRdb's version includes in-frame clones alone and lacks a portion of them. The data show nearly 350,000 clones, approximately 84% seen once. Sequencing was carried out using PBMCs or T cells enriched from blood (not recorded which). These receptors came from a woman in her twenties or thirties who had recovered from COVID-19.

The CDR3 DNA follows: TGCGCCAGCAGCTTGGGACAGGGGGCCTGGACTGAAGCTTTCTTT. It is translated as CASSLGQGAWTEAFF. The gene calls are TRBV5-1 and TRBJ1-1; 10 bases match TRBD1. This CDR3 is built from 15 residues. V dropped 0 bases and J dropped 5; count of bases not matched to a gene: 4. The germline V gene has CDR1 SGHRS and CDR2 YFSETQ.

This clone has a handful of counts. The chain links TRBV4-2 to TRBJ2-7, with TRBD1 identical over 10 bases. This CDR3 comprises 16 residues. Germline assignment: CDR1 LGHNA and CDR2 YNFKEQ. V gave up 3 bases and J gave up 7 bases; unmatched junction bases: 12. The DNA for the CDR3 is TGTGCCAGCAGCCAGGAGACAGGGGGCCCCCTTGGGGAGCAGTACTTC. Amino acid sequence: CASSQETGGPLGEQYF.

This chain joins TRBV5-1 and TRBJ1-1; D gene uncertain. CDR3 length: 12 amino acids. Deletions cut 5 bases from V and 1 base from J, with 6 bases between. Germline CDR1 and CDR2: SGHRS and YFSETQ. The CDR3 sequence: CASRAGNTEAFF. For the CDR3, the DNA is TGCGCCAGCAGGGCAGGGAACACTGAAGCTTTCTTT.

The V and J genes are TRBV6-5 and TRBJ1-5; 10 bases map to TRBD1. In germline, CDR1 is MNHEY, CDR2 SVGAGI. The V gene end was trimmed by 6 bases and the J gene end by 5 bases; junction bases not matched to a gene: 7. CDR3 length: 15 amino acids. Here the CDR3 DNA reads TGTGCCAGCAGAGGGGACAGGGGCACCCATCAGCCCCAGCATTTT. It codes for CASRGDRGTHQPQHF.

The chain uses TRBV28 and TRBJ1-1, with D perhaps matching TRBD1 (6 bases). V was clipped by 3 bases and J by 4 bases, with 9 bases between them. The CDR3 runs 13 residues. CDR1 is MDHEN, CDR2 SYDVKM, per germline. CDR3 protein: CASSFGDITEAFF. DNA of the CDR3: TGTGCCAGCAGTTTTGGGGACATCACTGAAGCTTTCTTT.

This CDR3 is CASSVAVGAGVPGYTF. In nucleotides, the CDR3 is TGTGCCAGCAGTGTCGCGGTTGGGGCAGGGGTTCCTGGCTACACCTTC. The rearrangement links TRBV6-1 to TRBJ1-2; possibly TRBD1 for D (6 bases). Germline assignment: CDR1 MNHNS and CDR2 SASEGT. This CDR3 is built from 16 residues. Trimming shortened V by 4 bases and J by 7 bases, and 22 bases separated the two germline ends.

About this clone: The sample holds other DNA sequences that translate to the same CDR3. The gene calls are TRBV29-1 and TRBJ2-3; 9 bases align to TRBD1. Germline assignment: CDR1 SQVTM and CDR2 ANQGSEA. Trimming cost V 3 bases and J 3 bases; bases outside gene matches: 1. The length of the CDR3 is 13 residues. Written as DNA, the CDR3 is TGCAGCGTTGATGACAGGGGGACAGATACGCAGTATTTT. This codes for CSVDDRGTDTQYF.

The V and J genes are TRBV6-5 and TRBJ2-5; TRBD1 might be the D (5 bases). Germline V gene lookup returns CDR1 MNHEY and CDR2 SVGAGI. The CDR3 covers 12 residues. V dropped 6 bases and J dropped 5 bases, with 10 bases sitting between them. CDR3: CASRASGETQYF. As DNA, the CDR3 is TGTGCCAGCAGGGCATCAGGGGAGACCCAGTACTTC.

V and J are TRBV9 and TRBJ2-1, with TRBD1 identical over 7 bases. There are 14 residues in the CDR3. Germline trimming cut 0 bases from V and 9 bases from J; bases unmatched to any gene: 6. The germline V gene encodes CDR1 SGDLS and CDR2 YYNGEE. The CDR3 coding sequence is TGTGCCAGCAGCGTAGCGGACAGGCCGGGTGAGCAGTTCTTC. It specifies CASSVADRPGEQFF. Full variable domain (outside the CDR3, taken from reference TRBV9 and TRBJ2-1): DSGVTQTPKHLITATGQRVTLRCSPRSGDLSVYWYQQSLDQGLQFLIQYYNGEERAKGNILERFSAQQFPDLHSELNLSSLELGDSALYFCASSVADRPGEQFFGPGTRLTVL.

CDR3: CASSQDLAGVGEQFF. In DNA form, the CDR3 reads TGTGCCAGCAGCCAAGACTTAGCGGGGGTGGGTGAGCAGTTCTTC. This sequence joins TRBV3-1 (or the pseudogene TRBV3-2) and TRBJ2-1; 9 bases match TRBD2. The CDR3 length is 15 residues. J gave up 9 bases and V 0 bases, and 6 bases lay outside the gene matches. From germline, CDR1 is LGHDT and CDR2 YNNKEL (reference sequence).

V and J are TRBV4-1 and TRBJ2-3, with D possibly being TRBD2 (6 bases). This CDR3 region has 18 residues. Germline V lookup: CDR1 MGHRA, CDR2 YSYEKL. Trimming removed 0 bases at V and 2 bases at J, with 18 bases between. In DNA form, the CDR3 reads TGCGCCAGCAGCCAAGATCAGGGAGGCGGGTACTACACAGATACGCAGTATTTT. It is translated as CASSQDQGGGYYTDTQYF.

This chain links TRBV5-6 with TRBJ1-6; 10 bases agree with TRBD1. Germline V gives CDR1 SGHDT, CDR2 YYEEEE. V was pared by 4 bases and J by 6 bases, with 7 bases of the junction left unmatched. The CDR3 runs 16 residues. The CDR3 nucleotides read TGTGCCAGCAGCCCGGTACGGGACAGGGGTAATTCACCCCTCCACTTT. Translation gives CASSPVRDRGNSPLHF.

The CDR3 spells CASSTGFRSYEQYF. The CDR3 nucleotides read TGTGCCAGCAGTACAGGATTCCGCTCCTACGAGCAGTACTTC. The chain has TRBV28 and TRBJ2-7; possibly TRBD1 for D (5 bases). The germline gives CDR1 MDHEN, CDR2 SYDVKM. The CDR3 contains 14 residues. Trimming cost V 5 bases and J 0 bases, with 11 bases left between them.

This clone was detected a few times. The genes are TRBV28 and TRBJ2-6; D might be TRBD1 (6 bases). The CDR3 consists of 15 residues. V shed 8 bases and J shed 2 bases, with 13 bases lying between them. Germline-derived CDR1 and CDR2 are MDHEN and SYDVKM. CDR3 nucleotide sequence: TGTGCCAGCTATTCAGGGGCAGCTGGGGCCAACGTCCTGACTTTC. This sequence encodes CASYSGAAGANVLTF.

A word on this clone: One junction end disagrees with the germline gene, perhaps due to a read error. V usage is TRBV10-3 and J usage is TRBJ1-3, with 7 bases that match TRBD1. From germline, CDR1 is ENHRY and CDR2 SYGVKD. CDR3 length: 16 residues. The CDR3 sequence is CAISGKGGTSENTIYF. The CDR3 DNA is TGTGCCATCAGTGGAAAAGGGGGCACCTCTGAAAACACCATATATTTT.

The count of this clone is one. The rearrangement uses TRBV18 and TRBJ2-2; 9 nucleotides agree with TRBD1. Germline CDR1 is KGHSH and CDR2 is LQKENI. This CDR3 contains 16 residues. Trimming cost V 3 bases and J 5 bases; bases outside gene matches: 7. As DNA, the CDR3 is TGTGCCAGCTCACCTTCCGGACAGGGGAAAACCGGGGAGCTGTTTTTT. Amino acids: CASSPSGQGKTGELFF.

The chain is built from TRBV3-1 (or the pseudogene TRBV3-2) and TRBJ2-1; 9 nucleotides agree with TRBD2. Germline lookup yields CDR1 LGHDT and CDR2 YNNKEL (reference sequence). The CDR3 extends over 15 amino acids. V shed 1 base and J 6 bases; nucleotides not matched to a gene: 4. CDR3 sequence reads: CASSQVLAGINEQFF. DNA of the CDR3: TGTGCCAGCAGCCAAGTCCTAGCGGGGATCAATGAGCAGTTCTTC.

V gene TRBV19 combines with J gene TRBJ1-5, with 11 bases fitting TRBD1. This CDR3 is 16 amino acids long. V shed 6 bases and J 5 bases; nucleotides not matched to a gene: 9. Germline V gene sequence: CDR1 LNHDA, CDR2 SQIVND (reference sequence). For the CDR3, the DNA is TGTGCCAGTAGACCGGAACCGGGACAGGGGGATCAGCCCCAGCATTTT. Protein: CASRPEPGQGDQPQHF.

The V call is TRBV11-3, the J call TRBJ2-3; maybe TRBD2 (6 bases). CDR3 length equals 13 residues. In germline, CDR1 is SGHNT, CDR2 YENEEA. Trimming left V 4 bases short and J 6 bases short, with 11 bases between. In nucleotides, the CDR3 is TGTGCCAGCAGCTCCGGGGGTGGCGATACGCAGTATTTT. Translation gives CASSSGGGDTQYF. The variable domain in full, completed from reference TRBV11-3 and TRBJ2-3, reads EAGVVQSPRYKIIEKKQPVAFWCNPISGHNTLYWYLQNLGQGPELLIRYENEEAVDDSQLPKDRFSAERLKGVDSTLKIQPAELGDSAVYLCASSSGGGDTQYFGPGTRLTVL.

V and J are TRBV4-1 and TRBJ1-1; 10 nucleotides align to TRBD1. Germline CDR1 reads MGHRA; CDR2 reads YSYEKL. The CDR3 extends over 17 amino acids. V was clipped by 3 bases and J by 4 bases; unmatched bases: 11. CDR3 sequence (DNA): TGCGCCAGCAGCCAGGGAAGGGGACAGGGGCCGTTCACTGAAGCTTTCTTT. Translation gives CASSQGRGQGPFTEAFF.

The CDR3 is CASSSTGVNEKLFF. DNA of the CDR3: TGTGCCAGCAGCTCGACAGGGGTTAATGAAAAACTGTTTTTT. This sequence joins TRBV7-9 and TRBJ1-4; TRBD1 matches at 8 bases. Germline assignment: CDR1 SEHNR and CDR2 FQNEAQ (reference sequence). After removal of 4 bases from V and 4 bases from J, the junction contained 2 bases not matched to a gene. This CDR3 region has 14 residues. Together with reference TRBV7-9 and TRBJ1-4, the CDR3 gives the full variable domain: DTGVSQNPRHKITKRGQNVTFRCDPISEHNRLYWYRQTLGQGPEFLTYFQNEAQLEKSRLLSDRFSAERPKGSFSTLEIQRTEQGDSAMYLCASSSTGVNEKLFFGSGTQLSVL.

The chain employs TRBV7-2 and TRBJ2-5; 11 bases fit TRBD2. The CDR3 has 15 amino acids. CDR1 is SGHTA and CDR2 is FQGNSA in the germline V gene. After removal of 9 bases from V and 5 bases from J, the junction contained 11 bases not matched to a gene. The CDR3 DNA reads TGTGCCAGTTCGAGTAGCGGGGGGGCCCCCGAGACCCAGTACTTC. Protein sequence: CASSSSGGAPETQYF.

The chain recombines TRBV4-3 with TRBJ1-2; D is uncertain. V lost 0 bases and J 4 bases, leaving 15 bases between the germline ends. CDR3 length equals 16 residues. The germline V gene has CDR1 LGHNA and CDR2 YSLEER. The CDR3 protein is CASSQERTSWGYGYTF. In DNA form, the CDR3 reads TGCGCCAGCAGCCAAGAACGGACTTCATGGGGCTATGGCTACACCTTC.

The J gene is TRBJ2-3, the V gene TRBV2; D may be TRBD2 (5 bases). The V gene's germline CDR1 is SNHLY and CDR2 FYNNEI. CDR3 length: 13 amino acids. The V end was cut by 6 bases, the J end by 4 bases, with 11 bases between. The DNA of the CDR3 is TGTGCCAGCAGACCCCGAGGGCCAGATACGCAGTATTTT. Its protein is CASRPRGPDTQYF.

The chain has TRBV3-1 (or the pseudogene TRBV3-2) and TRBJ2-1; 10 bases agree with TRBD2. The CDR3 sequence is 16 residues long. The germline V gene has CDR1 LGHDT and CDR2 YNNKEL (reference sequence). The J segment lost 12 bases and the V segment lost 1 base, leaving 12 bases of the junction unmatched. The CDR3: CASSQASGGGTGGQFF. The CDR3 DNA reads as TGTGCCAGCAGCCAAGCTAGCGGGGGCGGTACCGGGGGGCAGTTCTTC.

The chain uses TRBV18 and TRBJ2-5; 7 nucleotides line up with TRBD1. This CDR3 has 18 amino acids. V lost 3 bases to trimming and J lost 0 bases; unmatched junction nucleotides: 13. Germline CDR1 reads KGHSH; CDR2 reads LQKENI. The CDR3 region is CASSPLGQSPLNQETQYF. The CDR3 nucleotides read TGTGCCAGCTCACCTTTGGGACAGTCCCCTCTAAACCAAGAGACCCAGTACTTC.

The chain carries TRBV2 and TRBJ2-7; D not certain. Between the trimmed V and J ends, which lost 2 bases and 7 bases, there was a span of 6 bases. The germline gives CDR1 SNHLY, CDR2 FYNNEI. CDR3 length: 11 amino acids. The CDR3 region is CASSETVEQYF. DNA of the CDR3: TGTGCCAGCAGTGAAACGGTTGAGCAGTACTTC. Full variable domain (missing parts from reference TRBV2 and TRBJ2-7): EPEVTQTPSHQVTQMGQEVILRCVPISNHLYFYWYRQILGQKVEFLVSFYNNEISEKSEIFDDQFSVERPDGSNFTLKIRSTKLEDSAMYFCASSETVEQYFGPGTRLTVT.